Below, 19 T cell receptor beta chains from the same sample are listed, as sequenced in a study of blood T cells in healthy people across ages. It was with a sample-barcoded 5' primer and a J-beta primer mix that a second PCR of roughly 7 to 12 cycles was run. Each CDR3 protein gets one entry after TCRdb re-called the 5' RACE reads with MiXCR. This sample carries 700,000 to 900,000 distinct CDR3 sequences, 53% of them seen once, and the ten largest clones take approximately 40%. Sequences were obtained from blood. The receptors come from an elderly man in good health.

This clonotype was picked up a small number of times. The gene calls are TRBV12-3 or TRBV12-4 and TRBJ2-3; D may be TRBD1 (5 bases). The CDR3 totals 15 residues. Trimming removed 6 bases at V and 14 bases at J, with 27 bases between. This CDR3 is CASSLTQGRHRYAYF. DNA for the CDR3: TGTGCCAGCAGCTTAACCCAGGGTCGGCACAGATACGCGTATTTT.

V and J are TRBV28 and TRBJ2-2; 9 bases agree with TRBD2. Germline V lookup: CDR1 MDHEN, CDR2 SYDVKM. This CDR3 has 17 residues. V dropped 5 bases and J dropped 0; count of bases not matched to a gene: 7. CDR3 in DNA: TGTGCCAGCAGTCAATTACTAGCGGGTTCGAACACCGGGGAGCTGTTTTTT. This codes for CASSQLLAGSNTGELFF.

This clonotype appeared many times. V gene TRBV7-2 combines with J gene TRBJ2-3; D unclear. The CDR3 sequence is 12 residues long. V was trimmed by 5 bases and J by 6 bases, leaving 9 bases between them. From germline, CDR1 is SGHTA and CDR2 FQGNSA. CDR3 region: CASSPRWDTQYF. CDR3 coding DNA: TGTGCCAGCAGCCCCAGGTGGGATACGCAGTATTTT.

The chain combines TRBV28 with TRBJ2-7; 11 bases map to TRBD1. The CDR3 is made up of 14 amino acids. Germline CDR1 reads MDHEN; CDR2 reads SYDVKM. J lost 3 bases, V lost 8 bases, and 6 bases had no gene match. CDR3 residues: CASYAGTGGYEQYF. The CDR3, as DNA: TGTGCCAGCTATGCCGGGACAGGGGGCTACGAGCAGTACTTC.

The V gene is TRBV20-1, the J gene TRBJ2-7; TRBD2 might be the D (7 bases). The germline V gene has CDR1 DFQATT and CDR2 SNEGSKA (reference sequence). Trimming took off 6 bases at V and 5 bases at J, with 23 bases between the two ends. The CDR3 is made up of 15 amino acids. The CDR3 loop is CSALLGGGRPNEQYF. Written as DNA, the CDR3 is TGCAGTGCCCTCCTCGGGGGCGGGAGACCAAACGAGCAGTACTTC.

The chain recombines TRBV20-1 with TRBJ2-3; 7 nucleotides match TRBD2. The CDR3 is 13 amino acids. The V segment lost 7 bases and the J segment 1 base; nucleotides outside the gene matches: 5. Germline V CDR1 and CDR2: DFQATT, SNEGSKA (reference sequence). The CDR3 DNA reads as TGCAGTGTCCCGGGGGGAGGCACAGATACGCAGTATTTT. It translates to CSVPGGGTDTQYF.

The V and J genes are TRBV4-1 and TRBJ1-1; D is perhaps TRBD1 (5 bases). The CDR3 loop spans 16 amino acids. Trimming cost V 0 bases and J 5 bases, with 16 bases left between them. Germline-derived CDR1 and CDR2 are MGHRA and YSYEKL. CDR3 protein: CASSQEGQRGRTEAFF. CDR3 nucleotide sequence: TGCGCCAGCAGCCAAGAGGGGCAGAGGGGTCGGACTGAAGCTTTCTTT.

This clonotype was seen only a few times. The chain employs TRBV27 and TRBJ1-6; TRBD1 aligns across 10 bases. From germline, CDR1 is MNHEY and CDR2 SMNVEV (reference sequence). The CDR3 covers 16 residues. The V and J ends lost 6 bases and 5 bases, in that order; junction bases with no gene match: 7. This chain's CDR3 is CASSRRQGAHNSPLHF. CDR3 sequence (DNA): TGTGCCAGCAGCAGAAGACAGGGGGCCCATAATTCACCCCTCCACTTT.

The chain couples TRBV6-5 to TRBJ2-5; no clear D. The length of the CDR3 is 13 residues. The germline V gene encodes CDR1 MNHEY and CDR2 SVGAGI. V was pared by 8 bases and J by 2 bases, with 12 bases between. The CDR3 region is CASLKPGQETQYF. The CDR3 region has the DNA TGTGCCAGCCTAAAACCAGGACAAGAGACCCAGTACTTC.

This chain uses TRBV10-3 with TRBJ2-7; 12 bases fit TRBD2. Per germline, CDR1 ENHRY and CDR2 SYGVKD. This CDR3 has 12 amino acids. V dropped 10 bases and J dropped 6; count of bases not matched to a gene: 4. The DNA for the CDR3 is TGTGCCACCGGACTAGCGGGGACCGAGCAGTACTTC. Its protein is CATGLAGTEQYF.

The chain employs TRBV7-2 and TRBJ1-2; a possible D gene is TRBD1 (6 bases). Germline values: CDR1 SGHTA, CDR2 FQGNSA. V was shortened by 5 bases and J by 2 bases, with 15 bases between the two germline ends. The CDR3 runs to 15 residues. The CDR3 protein is CASSPQGSDNYGYTF. The CDR3 nucleotides read TGTGCCAGCAGCCCCCAGGGGTCAGACAACTATGGCTACACCTTC.

About this clonotype: Since a much larger clone is just one base distant, this may be a read error. The rearrangement joins TRBV7-9 to TRBJ1-2; 7 nucleotides agree with TRBD1. The germline gives CDR1 SEHNR, CDR2 FQNEAQ (reference sequence). The CDR3 consists of 15 residues. CDR3 sequence: CASSQDRARGYGHTF. The CDR3 region has the DNA TGTGCCAGCAGCCAAGACAGGGCACGGGGCTATGGCCACACCTTC.

This chain connects TRBV29-1 to TRBJ2-1; 9 bases are a match to TRBD2. CDR1 is SQVTM and CDR2 is ANQGSEA in the germline V gene. The CDR3 loop spans 13 amino acids. Written as DNA, the CDR3 is TGCAGTGGAGCGGGAGGCTCCTACAATGAGCAGTTCTTC. It translates to CSGAGGSYNEQFF.

This chain links TRBV20-1 with TRBJ2-7, with 8 bases lining up with TRBD1. The CDR3 is made up of 14 amino acids. Germline V gene lookup returns CDR1 DFQATT and CDR2 SNEGSKA (reference sequence). V gave up 4 bases and J gave up 0 bases; unmatched junction bases: 5. The DNA for the CDR3 is TGCAGTGCTAACAGGGGGGACAGCTCCTACGAGCAGTACTTC. Translation gives CSANRGDSSYEQYF.

This clonotype was seen only once. V and J are TRBV20-1 and TRBJ2-3, with D unclear. V was shortened by 5 bases and J by 1 base, with 13 bases between the two germline ends. Germline assignment: CDR1 DFQATT and CDR2 SNEGSKA (reference sequence). This CDR3 is 14 amino acids long. The CDR3 nucleotides read TGCAGTGCTTTGGTGGGTGGGGGCACAGATACGCAGTATTTT. Its translation is CSALVGGGTDTQYF.

This clonotype was detected a few times. The chain uses TRBV27 and TRBJ2-7; a weak D match, TRBD2 (7 bases). V was trimmed by 2 bases and J by 6 bases, leaving 11 bases between them. The CDR3 totals 13 residues. Germline V gives CDR1 MNHEY, CDR2 SMNVEV (reference sequence). The CDR3, as DNA: TGTGCCAGCAGTTTACGGGGGGCAGCCGAGCAGTACTTC. As protein: CASSLRGAAEQYF.

V and J are TRBV5-4 and TRBJ2-3, with D tentatively TRBD1 (6 bases). With 4 bases removed from V and 14 bases from J, the gap between germline ends came to 23 bases. The CDR3 runs to 14 residues. Germline CDR1 is SGHNT and CDR2 is YYREEE (reference sequence). The CDR3 DNA is TGTGCCAGCAGCCGACTGGCCTCGGACAGATACGCGTATTTT. It is translated as CASSRLASDRYAYF.

The chain joins TRBV27 to TRBJ2-1; TRBD1 might be the D (7 bases). The germline V gene encodes CDR1 MNHEY and CDR2 SMNVEV (reference sequence). The V and J ends lost 6 bases and 4 bases respectively, with 16 bases between them. The CDR3 is 15 amino acids. The CDR3 sequence: CASRAGGLLYNEQFF. The CDR3 coding sequence is TGTGCCAGCAGGGCAGGGGGGTTACTGTACAATGAGCAGTTCTTC.

The chain has TRBV4-1 and TRBJ2-2; 7 bases fit TRBD1. CDR3 length: 17 residues. The junction had 14 bases not matched to a gene; V was cut back by 7 bases and J by 3 bases. Germline values: CDR1 MGHRA, CDR2 YSYEKL. The CDR3 loop is CASNNRGTLGDTGELFF. The CDR3 DNA follows: TGCGCCAGCAACAACAGGGGAACATTAGGGGACACCGGGGAGCTGTTTTTT.